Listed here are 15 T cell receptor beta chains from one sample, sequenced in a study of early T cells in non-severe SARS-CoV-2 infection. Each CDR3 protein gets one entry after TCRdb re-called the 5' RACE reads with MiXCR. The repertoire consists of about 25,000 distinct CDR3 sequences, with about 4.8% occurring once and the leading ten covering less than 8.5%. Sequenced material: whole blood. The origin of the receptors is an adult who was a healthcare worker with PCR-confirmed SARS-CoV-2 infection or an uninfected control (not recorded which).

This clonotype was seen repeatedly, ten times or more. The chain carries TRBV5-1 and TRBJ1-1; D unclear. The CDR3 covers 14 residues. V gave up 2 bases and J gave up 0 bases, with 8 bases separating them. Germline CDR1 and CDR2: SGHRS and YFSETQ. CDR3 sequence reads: CASSFGGMNTEAFF. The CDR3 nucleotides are TGCGCCAGCAGCTTCGGAGGTATGAACACTGAAGCTTTCTTT.

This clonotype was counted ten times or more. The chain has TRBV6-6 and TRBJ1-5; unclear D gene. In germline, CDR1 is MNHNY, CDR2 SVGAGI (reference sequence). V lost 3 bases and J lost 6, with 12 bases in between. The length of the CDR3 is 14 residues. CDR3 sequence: CASSYERVSQPQHF. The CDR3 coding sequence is TGTGCCAGCAGTTATGAACGAGTAAGTCAGCCCCAGCATTTT.

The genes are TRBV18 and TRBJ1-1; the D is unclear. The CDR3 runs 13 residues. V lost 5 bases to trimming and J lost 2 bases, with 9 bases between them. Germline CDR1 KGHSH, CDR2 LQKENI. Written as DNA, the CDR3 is TGTGCCAGCTCAAGGGAGACTAACACTGAAGCTTTCTTT. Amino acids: CASSRETNTEAFF.

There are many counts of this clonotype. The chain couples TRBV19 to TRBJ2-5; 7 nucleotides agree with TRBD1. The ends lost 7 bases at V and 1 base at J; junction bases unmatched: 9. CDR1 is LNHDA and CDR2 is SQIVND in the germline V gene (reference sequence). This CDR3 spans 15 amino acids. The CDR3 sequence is CASTGRGTVQETQYF. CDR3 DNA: TGTGCCAGTACCGGACGTGGGACAGTCCAAGAGACCCAGTACTTC.

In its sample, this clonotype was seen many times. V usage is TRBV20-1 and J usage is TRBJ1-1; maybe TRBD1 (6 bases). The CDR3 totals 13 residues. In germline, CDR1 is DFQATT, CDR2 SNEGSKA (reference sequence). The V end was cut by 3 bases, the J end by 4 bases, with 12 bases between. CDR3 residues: CSASGGAGTEAFF. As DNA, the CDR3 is TGCAGTGCTAGCGGGGGCGCGGGCACTGAAGCTTTCTTT.

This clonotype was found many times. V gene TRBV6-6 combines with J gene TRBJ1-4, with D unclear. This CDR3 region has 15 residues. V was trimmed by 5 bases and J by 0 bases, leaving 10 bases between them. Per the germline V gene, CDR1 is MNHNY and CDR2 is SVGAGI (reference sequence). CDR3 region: CASSPFFATNEKLFF. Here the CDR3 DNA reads TGTGCCAGCAGTCCTTTCTTTGCAACTAATGAAAAACTGTTTTTT.

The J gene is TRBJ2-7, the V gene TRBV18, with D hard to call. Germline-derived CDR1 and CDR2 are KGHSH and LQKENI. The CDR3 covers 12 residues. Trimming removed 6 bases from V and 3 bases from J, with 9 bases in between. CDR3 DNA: TGTGCCAGCTCCCCCTCCCGCTACGAGCAGTACTTC. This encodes CASSPSRYEQYF.

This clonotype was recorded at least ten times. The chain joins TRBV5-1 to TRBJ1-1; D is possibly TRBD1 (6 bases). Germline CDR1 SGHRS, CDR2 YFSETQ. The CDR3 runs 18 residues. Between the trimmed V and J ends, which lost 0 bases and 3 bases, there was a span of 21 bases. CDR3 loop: CASSLGFRGSSGDTEAFF. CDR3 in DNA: TGCGCCAGCAGCTTGGGGTTCAGGGGAAGTAGCGGTGACACTGAAGCTTTCTTT.

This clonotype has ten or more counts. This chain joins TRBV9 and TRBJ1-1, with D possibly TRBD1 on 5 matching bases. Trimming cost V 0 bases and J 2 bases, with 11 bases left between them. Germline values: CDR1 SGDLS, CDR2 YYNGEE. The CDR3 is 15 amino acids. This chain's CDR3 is CASSVGAGINTEAFF. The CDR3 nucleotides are TGTGCCAGCAGCGTAGGTGCAGGGATCAACACTGAAGCTTTCTTT.

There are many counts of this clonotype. The CDR3 region has the DNA TGCAGTGCTAGAGCTGGGACGAAGCCTGGTAACACTGAAGCTTTCTTT. As protein: CSARAGTKPGNTEAFF. The J gene is TRBJ1-1, the V gene TRBV20-1; possibly TRBD1 for D (5 bases). The CDR3 is 16 amino acids. The germline V gene encodes CDR1 DFQATT and CDR2 SNEGSKA (reference sequence). V dropped 1 base and J dropped 2 bases, with 17 bases sitting between them.

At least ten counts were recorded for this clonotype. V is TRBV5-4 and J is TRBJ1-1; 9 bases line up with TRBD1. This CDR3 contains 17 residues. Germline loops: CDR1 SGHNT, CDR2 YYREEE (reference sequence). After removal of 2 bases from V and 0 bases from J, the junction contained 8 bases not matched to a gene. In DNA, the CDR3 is TGTGCCAGCAGCTTTTACAGGGGGCGGGGGATGAACACTGAAGCTTTCTTT. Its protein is CASSFYRGRGMNTEAFF. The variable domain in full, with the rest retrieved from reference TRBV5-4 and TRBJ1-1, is ETGVTQSPTHLIKTRGQQVTLRCSSQSGHNTVSWYQQALGQGPQFIFQYYREEENGRGNFPPRFSGLQFPNYSSELNVNALELDDSALYLCASSFYRGRGMNTEAFFGQGTRLTVV.

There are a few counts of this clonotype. The CDR3 DNA sequence: TGCAGCGTTGGTTCGAGGGGCGCGGTAGGCTATGGCTACACCTTC. Its protein product is CSVGSRGAVGYGYTF. The chain combines TRBV29-1 with TRBJ1-2; possibly TRBD1 for D (5 bases). The CDR3 loop spans 15 amino acids. The V gene lost 4 bases and the J gene lost 4 bases, with 19 bases spanning the gap. Germline-derived CDR1 and CDR2 are SQVTM and ANQGSEA. The whole variable domain, remainder taken from reference TRBV29-1 and TRBJ1-2, is SAVISQKPSRDICQRGTSLTIQCQVDSQVTMMFWYRQQPGQSLTLIATANQGSEATYESGFVIDKFPISRPNLTFSTLTVSNMSPEDSSIYLCSVGSRGAVGYGYTFGSGTRLTVV.

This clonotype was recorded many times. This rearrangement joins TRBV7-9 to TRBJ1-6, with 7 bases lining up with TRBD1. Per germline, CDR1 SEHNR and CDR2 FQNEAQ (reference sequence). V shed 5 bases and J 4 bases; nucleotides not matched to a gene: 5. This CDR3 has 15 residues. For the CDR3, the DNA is TGTGCCAGCAGCCTGGGACAGTCTTATAATTCACCCCTCCACTTT. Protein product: CASSLGQSYNSPLHF.

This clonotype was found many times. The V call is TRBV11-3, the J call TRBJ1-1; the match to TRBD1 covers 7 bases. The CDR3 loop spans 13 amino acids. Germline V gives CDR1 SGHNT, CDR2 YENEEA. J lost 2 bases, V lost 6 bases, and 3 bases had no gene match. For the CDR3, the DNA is TGTGCCAGCAGAAAGGGGGCTAACACTGAAGCTTTCTTT. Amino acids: CASRKGANTEAFF.

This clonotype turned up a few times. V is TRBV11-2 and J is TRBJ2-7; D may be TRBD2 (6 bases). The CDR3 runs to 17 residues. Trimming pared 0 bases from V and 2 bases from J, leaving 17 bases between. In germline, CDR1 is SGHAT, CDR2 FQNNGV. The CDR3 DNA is TGTGCCAGCAGCTTAGAGCGAGGGTCGGCGGGACCCTACGAGCAGTACTTC. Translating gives CASSLERGSAGPYEQYF.